This T cell receptor beta chain was identified during a study of T cell responses to AZD1222 COVID-19 vaccine. The study, taken as a whole, reports: Donors were largely white British and mainly female; clonal diversity was possibly underestimated. Targeting of unmutated variant regions was reportedly seen in nearly half of spike-specific TCRs. There were repertoire samples only from the period after the peak T cell response.

Repertoires were generated with immunoSEQ multiplex PCR, while TCRdb's copy carries only in-frame clones and drops some. The sample lists about 160,000 clones, approximately 94% occurring once. Second-dose recipients at about 4 or about 12 weeks were treated as one pooled group. V lost 0 bases and J lost 5, with 10 bases in between. The CDR3 spans 14 residues. CDR1 is MGHRA and CDR2 is YSYEKL in the germline V gene. On this clone: The antigen is not known.

The TCR was taken from an adult who received the AZD1222 COVID-19 vaccine. The chain couples TRBV4-1 to TRBJ1-2; weak D call: TRBD1 (5 bases). Material: peripheral blood, obtained 28 days after the second AZD1222 dose. The CDR3 DNA reads TGCGCCAGCAGCCAAGACGGAGACAGTTATGGCTACACCTTC. It yields the protein CASSQDGDSYGYTF.